This is a list of T cell receptor beta chains from one sample in a study of CD8+ T cells in alopecia areata. The assay was immunoSEQ multiplex PCR, and TCRdb's table has in-frame clones only and misses some. Of around 29,000 clones in the sample, around 62% were seen once. Sequences were obtained from NKG2D-high CD8+ T cells sorted from blood. These receptor sequences come from a human donor with alopecia areata. Both conserved end residues are part of each CDR3. Some rows mark clone size as missing; the rest say once, few, many or name a class of expanded clone.

TRBJ2-3 once TRBV30 CAWANVPILDTQYF
TRBJ2-7 . TRBV27 CASSSLSTATYEQYF
TRBJ2-5 . TRBV28 CASSLGSGGQETQYF
TRBJ1-1 once TRBV27 CASSSFGGTLGAFF
TRBJ2-7 . TRBV19 CASSPRDRGYEQYF
TRBJ2-3 . TRBV7-9 CASRGGTDTQYF
TRBJ2-5 . TRBV6-6 CASSRQDYQETQYF
TRBJ1-1 few TRBV19 CASSTGGLSEAFF
TRBJ1-2 . TRBV7-2 CASSLVGGNLYGYTF
TRBJ2-5 few TRBV12-5 CASGNYQETQYF
TRBJ2-7 . TRBV7-6 CASSLDGSSYEQYF
TRBJ2-3 few TRBV5-1 CASTSGRGTEDTQYF
TRBJ1-5 few TRBV14 CASSSIGGQPQHF
TRBJ2-7 . TRBV27 CASSLLAEGKYEQYF
TRBJ1-1 . TRBV29-1 CSVEQENTEAFF
TRBJ2-2 . TRBV9 CASSAPLTGELFF
TRBJ2-3 few TRBV28 CASSPTRVAGGPDTQYF
TRBJ2-7 . TRBV29-1 CSVVQGIGDEQYF
TRBJ1-3 . TRBV7-9 CASSSRGAGTYF
TRBJ2-5 once TRBV5-1 CASAGDSQETQYF
TRBJ2-7 few TRBV4-1 CASSQENSYEQYF
TRBJ1-4 medium-sized TRBV23-1 CASSSSLGNEKLFF